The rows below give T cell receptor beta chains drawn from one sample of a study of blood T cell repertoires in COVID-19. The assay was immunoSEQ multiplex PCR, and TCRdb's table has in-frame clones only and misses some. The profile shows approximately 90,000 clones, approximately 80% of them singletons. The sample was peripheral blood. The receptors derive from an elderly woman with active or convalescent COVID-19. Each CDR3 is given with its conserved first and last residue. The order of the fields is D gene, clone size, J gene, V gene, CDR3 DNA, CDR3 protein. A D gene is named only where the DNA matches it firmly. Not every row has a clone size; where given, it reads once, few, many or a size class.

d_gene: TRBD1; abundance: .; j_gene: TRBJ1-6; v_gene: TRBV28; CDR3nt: TGTGCCAGCAGGGACAGGGATAATTCACCCCTCCACTTT; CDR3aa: CASRDRDNSPLHF
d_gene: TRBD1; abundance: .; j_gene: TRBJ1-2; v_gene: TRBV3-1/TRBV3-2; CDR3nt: TGTGCCAGCAGCTCGCGGACAGGGAACTATGGCTACACCTTC; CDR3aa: CASSSRTGNYGYTF
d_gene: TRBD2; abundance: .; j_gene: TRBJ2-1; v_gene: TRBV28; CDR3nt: TGTGCCAGCAGTTACGAGCGGGAGGCCTACAATGAGCAGTTCTTC; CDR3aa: CASSYEREAYNEQFF
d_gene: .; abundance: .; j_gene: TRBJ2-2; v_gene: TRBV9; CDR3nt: TGTGCCAGCAGCGTAGCGTCCAGGATTAACACCGGGGAGCTGTTTTTT; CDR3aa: CASSVASRINTGELFF
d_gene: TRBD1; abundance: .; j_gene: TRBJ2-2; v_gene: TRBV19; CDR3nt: TGTGCCAGCGGGACAGGGTACACCGGGGAGCTGTTTTTT; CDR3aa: CASGTGYTGELFF
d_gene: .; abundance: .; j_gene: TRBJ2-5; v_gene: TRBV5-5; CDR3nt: TGTGCCAGCAGCTTAGCAGCCGGGACACTCCAAGAGACCCAGTACTTC; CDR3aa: CASSLAAGTLQETQYF
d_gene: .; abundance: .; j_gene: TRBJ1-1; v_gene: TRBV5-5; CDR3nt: TGTGCCAGCAGCCGCAGGGATGGTACTGAAGCTTTCTTT; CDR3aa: CASSRRDGTEAFF
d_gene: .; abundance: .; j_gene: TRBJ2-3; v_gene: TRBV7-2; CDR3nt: TGTGCCAGCAGCTTTTCCCCTAGCGCCACGCAGTATTTT; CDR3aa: CASSFSPSATQYF
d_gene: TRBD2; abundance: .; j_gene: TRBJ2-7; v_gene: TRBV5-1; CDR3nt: TGCGCCAGCAGCCCCATAGCGGGAGTAGGACTGGGGGAGCAGTACTTC; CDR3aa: CASSPIAGVGLGEQYF
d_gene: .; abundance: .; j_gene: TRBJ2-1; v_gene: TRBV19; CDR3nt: TGTGCCAGTAGTAGTGGGTTGTGGGCAATGGATGAGCAGTTCTTC; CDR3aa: CASSSGLWAMDEQFF
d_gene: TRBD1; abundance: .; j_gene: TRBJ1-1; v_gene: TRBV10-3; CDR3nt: TGTGCCAGCCACGGGACAGGGGGCACTGAAGCTTTCTTT; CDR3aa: CASHGTGGTEAFF
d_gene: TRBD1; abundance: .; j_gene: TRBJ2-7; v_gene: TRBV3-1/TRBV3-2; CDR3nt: TGTGCCAGCAGCCCCCCCGCAGGGGGTTCCTACGAGCAGTACTTC; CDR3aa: CASSPPAGGSYEQYF
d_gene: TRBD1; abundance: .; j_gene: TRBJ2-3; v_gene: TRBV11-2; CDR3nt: TGTGCCAGCAGTTTTGACAGGGGTATAGCCACTAGCACAGATACGCAGTATTTT; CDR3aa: CASSFDRGIATSTDTQYF
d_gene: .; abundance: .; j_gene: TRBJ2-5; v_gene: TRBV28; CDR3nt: TGTGCCAGCAGTTTACTACCCCCAACAGGGTGGGAGGAGACCCAGTACTTC; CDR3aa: CASSLLPPTGWEETQYF
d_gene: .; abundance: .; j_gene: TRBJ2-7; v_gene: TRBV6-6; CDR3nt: TGTGCCAGCAGTTACGGGCTAAATTACGAGCAGTACTTC; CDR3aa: CASSYGLNYEQYF
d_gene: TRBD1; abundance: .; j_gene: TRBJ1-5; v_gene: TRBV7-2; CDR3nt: TGTGCCAGCAGCTCCGCAGGGGGAGGTGTGAGTCAGCCCCAGCATTTT; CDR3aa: CASSSAGGGVSQPQHF
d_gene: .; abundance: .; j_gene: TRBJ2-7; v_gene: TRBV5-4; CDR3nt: TGTGCCAGCAGCTTTCGGGGGAGTCCCTACGAGCAGTACTTC; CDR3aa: CASSFRGSPYEQYF
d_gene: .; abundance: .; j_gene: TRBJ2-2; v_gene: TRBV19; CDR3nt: TGTGCCAGTAGTACAGGGCCGAACACCGGGGAGCTGTTTTTT; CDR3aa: CASSTGPNTGELFF
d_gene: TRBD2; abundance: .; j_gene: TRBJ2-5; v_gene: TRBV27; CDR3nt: TGTGCCAGCAGTCTATCGAGCCTTTGGGCTAGCGGGAGGCAAGAGACCCAGTACTTC; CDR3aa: CASSLSSLWASGRQETQYF
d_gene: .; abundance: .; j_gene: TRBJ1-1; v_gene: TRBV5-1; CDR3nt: TGCGCCAGCAGCTTGGCCGGGGTCACTGAAGCTTTCTTT; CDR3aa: CASSLAGVTEAFF
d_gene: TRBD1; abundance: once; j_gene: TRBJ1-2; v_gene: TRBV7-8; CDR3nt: TGTGCCAGCGGGGCCGGACAGGGGATCTATGGCTACACCTTC; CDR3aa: CASGAGQGIYGYTF
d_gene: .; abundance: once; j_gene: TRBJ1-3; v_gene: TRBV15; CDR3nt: TGTGCCACCAGTGACGGACAGCAAGGAAACACCATATATTTT; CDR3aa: CATSDGQQGNTIYF
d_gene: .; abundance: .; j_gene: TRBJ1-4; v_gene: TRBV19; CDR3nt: TGTGCCAGCTCCTCTACGGGGACAACTAATGAAAAACTGTTTTTT; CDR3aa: CASSSTGTTNEKLFF
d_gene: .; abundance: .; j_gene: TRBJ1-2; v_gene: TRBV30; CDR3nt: TGTGCCTGGAGTGTACAATATGGCTACACCTTC; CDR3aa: CAWSVQYGYTF
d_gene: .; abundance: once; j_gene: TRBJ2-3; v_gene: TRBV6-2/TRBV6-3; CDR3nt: TGTGCCAGCAGTTACGTTCAGGGGTTGGGCACAGATACGCAGTATTTT; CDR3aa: CASSYVQGLGTDTQYF
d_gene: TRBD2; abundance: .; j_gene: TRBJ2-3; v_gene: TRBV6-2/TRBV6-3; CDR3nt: TGTGCCAGCGGCCTAGCGGGGGGTAGCCCAGATACGCAGTATTTT; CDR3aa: CASGLAGGSPDTQYF
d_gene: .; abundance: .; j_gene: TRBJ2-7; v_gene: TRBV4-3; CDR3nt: TGCGCCAGCAGCCAAGACTGGGACACGTCCTACGAGCAGTACTTC; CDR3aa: CASSQDWDTSYEQYF
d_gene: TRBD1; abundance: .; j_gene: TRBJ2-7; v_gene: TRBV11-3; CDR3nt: TGTGCCAGCCGTAACAACAGGGGCTACACCTACGAGCAGTACTTC; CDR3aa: CASRNNRGYTYEQYF
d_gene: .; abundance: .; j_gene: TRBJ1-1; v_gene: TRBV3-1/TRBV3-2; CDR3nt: TGTGCCACGATGGGAGGGGGGACTGAAGCTTTCTTT; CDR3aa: CATMGGGTEAFF
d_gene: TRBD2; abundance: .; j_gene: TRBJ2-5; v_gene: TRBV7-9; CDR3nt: TGTGCCAGCAGCTTGACTAGCGGGAGCACGAAGCAAGAGACCCAGTACTTC; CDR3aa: CASSLTSGSTKQETQYF
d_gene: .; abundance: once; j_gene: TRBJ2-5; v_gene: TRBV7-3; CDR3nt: TGTGCCAGCAGCTTATCGGAACCTGCGGGGACCCAGTACTTC; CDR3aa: CASSLSEPAGTQYF
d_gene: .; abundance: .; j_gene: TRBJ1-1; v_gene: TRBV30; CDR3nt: TGTGCCTGGAGCGCCCCCGGTGAAGCTTTCTTT; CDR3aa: CAWSAPGEAFF
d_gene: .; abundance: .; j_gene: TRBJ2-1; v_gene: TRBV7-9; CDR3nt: TGTGCCAGCAGCTCGCAGGGATTTTGGGAGCAGTTCTTC; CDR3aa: CASSSQGFWEQFF
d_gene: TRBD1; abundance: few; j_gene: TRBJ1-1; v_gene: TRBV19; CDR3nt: TGTGCCAGTAGTGTGGACAGGGCGAACACTGAAGCTTTCTTT; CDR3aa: CASSVDRANTEAFF
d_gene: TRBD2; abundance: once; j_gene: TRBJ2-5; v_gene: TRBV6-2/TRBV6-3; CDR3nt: TGTGCCAGCAGTTACCAGCGGGGGGACCAAGAGACCCAGTACTTC; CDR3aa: CASSYQRGDQETQYF
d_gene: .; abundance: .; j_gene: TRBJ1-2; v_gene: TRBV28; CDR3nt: TGTGCCAGCAGCCAATCGGGGGCTAACTATGGCTACACCTTC; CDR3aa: CASSQSGANYGYTF
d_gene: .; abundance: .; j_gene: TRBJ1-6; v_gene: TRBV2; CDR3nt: TGTGCCAGCAGTGCTAACTTGGAGTCACCCCTCCACTTT; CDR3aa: CASSANLESPLHF
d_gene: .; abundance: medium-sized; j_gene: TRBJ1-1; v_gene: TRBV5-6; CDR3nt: TGTGCCAGCAGCTTAAGCCGGGGGAACACTGAAGCTTTCTTT; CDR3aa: CASSLSRGNTEAFF
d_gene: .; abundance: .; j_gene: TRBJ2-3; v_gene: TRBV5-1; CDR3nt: TGCGCCAGCAGACAGGACCTACCCACAGATACGCAGTATTTT; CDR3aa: CASRQDLPTDTQYF
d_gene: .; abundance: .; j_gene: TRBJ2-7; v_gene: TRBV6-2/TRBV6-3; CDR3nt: TGTGCCAGCAGTTCCAACAGGGTGACCGAGCAGTACTTC; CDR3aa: CASSSNRVTEQYF
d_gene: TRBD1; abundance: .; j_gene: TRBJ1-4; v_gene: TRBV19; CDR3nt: TGTGCCAGTAGTATATCTGCAGGGGGCCATGAAAAACTGTTTTTT; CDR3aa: CASSISAGGHEKLFF
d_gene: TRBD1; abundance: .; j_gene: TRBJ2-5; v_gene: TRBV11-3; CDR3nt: TGTGCCAGCAGCTCTCGGACAGGGGGACAAGAGACCCAGTACTTC; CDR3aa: CASSSRTGGQETQYF
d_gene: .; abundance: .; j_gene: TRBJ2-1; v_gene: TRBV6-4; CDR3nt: TGTGCCAGCAGTGAAAGAGGAGAGCAGTTCTTC; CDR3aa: CASSERGEQFF